This T cell receptor (beta chain) was obtained from a study of neurological immune-mediated disorders. The CDR3 extends over 15 amino acids. V trimming: 6 bases; J trimming: 5 bases; junction bases outside the gene matches: 8. As for the cDNA, it was generated by 5'RACE with 10-nucleotide random UMIs. TCRdb processed the 5' RACE reads anew with MiXCR; each CDR3 protein has one entry. The table includes tens of thousands of distinct CDR3 sequences, 2.6% detected once. This clonotype was seen ten or more times. Its antigen is not known. Findings and limits, study-wide: A possible signature was seen in one related-CDR3 cluster, into which phylogenetic grouping placed the repertoires of 18 of 34 multiple sclerosis patients. For the multiple sclerosis repertoire cluster, an association with any clinical or MRI feature was absent. Across subjects, no CDR3 amino acid sequence appeared in expanded clones of more than one subject, a finding that suggested private repertoires in all groups.

This clonotype was obtained from a woman aged 30 to 39 with multiple sclerosis. The chain is built from TRBV12-3 or TRBV12-4 and TRBJ1-4; TRBD1 agrees at 8 bases. Sequencing input: PBMCs. The CDR3: CASSQPGQANEKLFF. In DNA, the CDR3 is TGTGCCAGCAGCCAACCGGGACAGGCCAATGAAAAACTGTTTTTT.